The 27 T cell receptor beta chains below were found in one sample sequenced in a study of blood T cell repertoires in COVID-19. Clones were sequenced by immunoSEQ multiplex PCR, and TCRdb holds only the in-frame ones, with some missing. The sample has some 80,000 clones, around nine tenths seen once; the top ten hold less than 0.85%. Sample: peripheral blood. Receptors originate from a woman of 80 years or more with acute or convalescent COVID-19.

The chain uses TRBV5-1 and TRBJ2-2; D might be TRBD2 (5 bases). From germline, CDR1 is SGHRS and CDR2 YFSETQ. The CDR3 is made up of 15 amino acids. Trimming pared 2 bases from V and 5 bases from J, leaving 13 bases between. The CDR3 sequence: CASSLGGFETGELFF. CDR3 coding DNA: TGCGCCAGCAGCTTAGGCGGGTTCGAAACCGGGGAGCTGTTTTTT.

This chain connects TRBV5-1 to TRBJ1-1; D perhaps matches TRBD1 (5 bases). Germline values: CDR1 SGHRS, CDR2 YFSETQ. The CDR3 is 14 amino acids. Trimming took 0 bases from V and 1 from J, leaving 7 bases between them. CDR3 in DNA: TGCGCCAGCAGCTTGGGGACAAAGAACACTGAAGCTTTCTTT. Protein sequence: CASSLGTKNTEAFF. Full variable domain (remainder filled in from reference TRBV5-1 and TRBJ1-1): KAGVTQTPRYLIKTRGQQVTLSCSPISGHRSVSWYQQTPGQGLQFLFEYFSETQRNKGNFPGRFSGRQFSNSRSEMNVSTLELGDSALYLCASSLGTKNTEAFFGQGTRLTVV.

This sequence joins TRBV2 and TRBJ2-1; weak D call: TRBD2 (6 bases). The length of the CDR3 is 16 residues. Between the trimmed V and J ends, which lost 4 bases and 0 bases, there was a span of 13 bases. CDR1 is SNHLY, CDR2 FYNNEI, per germline. The CDR3 nucleotides read TGTGCCAGCAGTGGGTTGGAGGGGAGCTCCTACAATGAGCAGTTCTTC. Translating gives CASSGLEGSSYNEQFF.

V gene TRBV6-5 combines with J gene TRBJ1-1; maybe TRBD1 (6 bases). Looked up from germline, CDR1 is MNHEY and CDR2 is SVGAGI. The germline V and J ends were trimmed by 6 bases and 1 base, with 12 bases remaining between them. The CDR3 totals 14 residues. CDR3 sequence (DNA): TGTGCCAGCAGGGGTGGACAGAAGAACACTGAAGCTTTCTTT. Its translation is CASRGGQKNTEAFF.

The V call is TRBV6-2 or TRBV6-3, the J call TRBJ1-3; tentatively, D is TRBD1 (6 bases). Trimming took off 5 bases at V and 4 bases at J, with 15 bases between the two ends. The V gene's germline CDR1 is MNHEY and CDR2 SVGEGT. The CDR3 runs 15 residues. CDR3 residues: CASSDGQFRGNTIYF. Written as DNA, the CDR3 is TGTGCCAGCAGTGACGGACAGTTCAGAGGAAACACCATATATTTT.

The chain links TRBV3-1 (or the pseudogene TRBV3-2) to TRBJ2-1; TRBD2 matches 12 bases. CDR3 size: 14 residues. After removal of 3 bases from V and 9 bases from J, the junction contained 3 bases not matched to a gene. Germline V lookup: CDR1 LGHDT, CDR2 YNNKEL (reference sequence). DNA for the CDR3: TGTGCCAGCAGCCATGGACTAGCGGGGTCTGAGCAGTTCTTC. It translates to CASSHGLAGSEQFF.

V gene TRBV6-6 combines with J gene TRBJ1-5, with 10 bases aligning to TRBD1. This CDR3 has 15 amino acids. CDR1 and CDR2 from the germline V gene are MNHNY and SVGAGI (reference sequence). Trimming cost V 7 bases and J 7 bases; bases outside gene matches: 10. As DNA, the CDR3 is TGTGCCAGCATGTGGACAGGGGGGATCGGACAGCCCCAGCATTTT. Its translation is CASMWTGGIGQPQHF.

The chain is built from TRBV9 and TRBJ2-3, with D possibly being TRBD1 (5 bases). Germline values: CDR1 SGDLS, CDR2 YYNGEE. The CDR3 totals 14 residues. Trimming took 0 bases from V and 4 from J, leaving 9 bases between them. The CDR3 coding sequence is TGTGCCAGCAGCGTAGACAGGTCCTCAGATACGCAGTATTTT. Protein product: CASSVDRSSDTQYF.

The chain uses TRBV28 and TRBJ1-4, with D maybe TRBD1 (5 bases). The CDR3 contains 15 residues. V lost 3 bases and J lost 7, with 15 bases in between. Germline V lookup: CDR1 MDHEN, CDR2 SYDVKM. The CDR3 spells CASSFPGGGSEKLFF. The CDR3 bases are TGTGCCAGCAGTTTCCCCGGTGGGGGGAGTGAAAAACTGTTTTTT.

The rearrangement links TRBV25-1 to TRBJ1-1, with 7 bases aligning to TRBD1. V trimming: 6 bases; J trimming: 4 bases; junction bases outside the gene matches: 5. The CDR3 has 13 residues. Germline V lookup: CDR1 MGHDK, CDR2 SYGVNS. The CDR3 sequence is CASREQGGTEAFF. The CDR3 bases are TGTGCCAGCAGGGAGCAGGGGGGCACTGAAGCTTTCTTT.

The chain employs TRBV29-1 and TRBJ1-2, with 7 bases fitting TRBD1. Trimming removed 5 bases from V and 5 bases from J; junction bases left unmatched: 8. The CDR3 totals 13 residues. The germline CDR1 and CDR2 sequences are SQVTM and ANQGSEA. The CDR3 reads CSVSSGQTYGYTF. The CDR3 nucleotides read TGCAGCGTTTCTTCGGGACAGACGTATGGCTACACCTTC.

This clone appeared once. The chain is built from TRBV5-1 and TRBJ2-1; the D gene is possibly TRBD1 (6 bases). Germline lookup yields CDR1 SGHRS and CDR2 YFSETQ. This CDR3 contains 14 residues. The V gene lost 2 bases and the J gene lost 4 bases, with 10 bases spanning the gap. Here the CDR3 DNA reads TGCGCCAGCAGCTTCGACAGGTGGTACAATGAGCAGTTCTTC. Amino acids: CASSFDRWYNEQFF.

The chain couples TRBV6-1 to TRBJ2-3, with 7 bases that match TRBD1. The CDR3 sequence is 14 residues long. J was trimmed by 4 bases and V by 3 bases; bases with no gene match: 4. Per germline, CDR1 MNHNS and CDR2 SASEGT. This CDR3 is CASSDRGGADTQYF. Here the CDR3 DNA reads TGTGCCAGCAGTGATAGAGGGGGCGCAGATACGCAGTATTTT.

The chain combines TRBV7-9 with TRBJ2-1; 9 bases are shared with TRBD1. The J segment lost 2 bases and the V segment lost 5 bases, leaving 4 bases of the junction unmatched. CDR1 is SEHNR and CDR2 is FQNEAQ in the germline V gene (reference sequence). The CDR3 runs 15 residues. This CDR3 is CASSPRQGAYNEQFF. CDR3 sequence (DNA): TGTGCCAGCAGCCCACGACAGGGGGCCTACAATGAGCAGTTCTTC.

This rearrangement joins TRBV4-1 to TRBJ2-1, with D perhaps TRBD2 (6 bases). This CDR3 comprises 16 residues. V lost 1 base to trimming and J lost 2 bases, with 12 bases between them. Germline CDR1 reads MGHRA; CDR2 reads YSYEKL. The CDR3 loop is CASSQGETRTYNEQFF. The CDR3 nucleotides are TGCGCCAGCAGCCAAGGCGAGACTAGAACCTACAATGAGCAGTTCTTC.

This clone has only a few counts. The J gene is TRBJ2-2, the V gene TRBV4-3; possibly TRBD2 for D (6 bases). V was cut by 4 bases and J by 7 bases, with 10 bases left in between. This CDR3 region has 13 residues. Looked up from germline, CDR1 is LGHNA and CDR2 is YSLEER. CDR3 nucleotide sequence: TGCGCCAGCAGCCTCGGGGGAGGCGGGGAGCTGTTTTTT. Translating gives CASSLGGGGELFF.

The chain uses TRBV10-2 and TRBJ1-2, with 10 nucleotides matching TRBD1. The CDR3 totals 15 residues. Germline lookup yields CDR1 WSHSY and CDR2 SAAADI. After removal of 2 bases from V and 6 bases from J, the junction contained 6 bases not matched to a gene. The DNA for the CDR3 is TGCGCCAGCAGTGAGGACAGGGGGCGCAAGAATGGCTACACCTTC. Protein sequence: CASSEDRGRKNGYTF.

This clone was recorded once. J is TRBJ2-1 and V is TRBV13; D call uncertain. Trimming removed 1 base at V and 4 bases at J, with 5 bases between. CDR3 size: 13 residues. In germline, CDR1 is PRHDT, CDR2 FYEKMQ (reference sequence). The CDR3 protein is CASSLVRYNEQFF. CDR3 DNA sequence: TGTGCCAGCAGCTTAGTACGGTACAATGAGCAGTTCTTC.

The V and J genes are TRBV9 and TRBJ2-1, with a weak D call TRBD2 (6 bases). Germline CDR1 and CDR2: SGDLS and YYNGEE. Trimming cost V 0 bases and J 7 bases, with 8 bases left between them. CDR3 length: 13 amino acids. CDR3 in amino acids: CASSVAGENEQFF. The CDR3 DNA reads as TGTGCCAGCAGCGTAGCGGGAGAGAATGAGCAGTTCTTC.

The chain uses TRBV18 and TRBJ1-2; D may be TRBD1 (5 bases). The germline V gene encodes CDR1 KGHSH and CDR2 LQKENI. This CDR3 comprises 15 residues. Trimming removed 6 bases from V and 0 bases from J, with 14 bases in between. In DNA, the CDR3 is TGTGCCAGCTCCCCTCAGGGCCAGGCTAACTATGGCTACACCTTC. This encodes CASSPQGQANYGYTF.

The genes are TRBV9 and TRBJ2-7; D is perhaps TRBD1 (5 bases). The CDR3 has 14 residues. V lost 4 bases and J lost 5, with 16 bases in between. The germline gives CDR1 SGDLS, CDR2 YYNGEE. In nucleotides, the CDR3 is TGTGCCAGCAGCCTACCAGGGAAAGTTGACGAGCAGTACTTC. This codes for CASSLPGKVDEQYF.

The table lists this clone with a few counts. CDR3 DNA: TGTGCCAGCAGCATCTCTAGCGCGTTCACCGGGGAGCTGTTTTTT. Its translation: CASSISSAFTGELFF. V and J are TRBV7-2 and TRBJ2-2, with D possibly TRBD2 on 6 matching bases. The V and J ends lost 5 bases and 4 bases respectively, with 14 bases between them. CDR1 is SGHTA and CDR2 is FQGNSA in the germline V gene. CDR3 size: 15 residues.

The chain combines TRBV27 with TRBJ2-7; D remains ambiguous. With 6 bases removed from V and 0 bases from J, the gap between germline ends came to 9 bases. CDR3 length: 13 residues. In germline, CDR1 is MNHEY, CDR2 SMNVEV (reference sequence). The CDR3 nucleotides read TGTGCCAGCAGATTGACGGGCTCCTACGAGCAGTACTTC. It is translated as CASRLTGSYEQYF.

The rearrangement links TRBV27 to TRBJ2-7; 7 nucleotides align to TRBD2. Trimming removed 0 bases from V and 2 bases from J; junction bases left unmatched: 4. CDR3 length equals 15 residues. The germline V gene has CDR1 MNHEY and CDR2 SMNVEV (reference sequence). CDR3 in amino acids: CASSLSSAGAYEQYF. CDR3 sequence (DNA): TGTGCCAGCAGTTTATCGTCGGCGGGAGCCTACGAGCAGTACTTC.

The sample holds one count of this clone. The chain employs TRBV7-2 and TRBJ1-6; D unresolved. The CDR3 spans 16 residues. Germline CDR1 and CDR2: SGHTA and FQGNSA. Trimming shortened V by 1 base and J by 6 bases, and 13 bases separated the two germline ends. The CDR3 spells CASSLGNGIGNSPLHF. In DNA form, the CDR3 reads TGTGCCAGCAGCTTAGGCAACGGGATCGGTAATTCACCCCTCCACTTT.

This chain connects TRBV9 to TRBJ2-4; 9 bases match TRBD2. This CDR3 is 16 amino acids long. The V gene end was trimmed by 0 bases and the J gene end by 5 bases; junction bases not matched to a gene: 6. Germline CDR1 SGDLS, CDR2 YYNGEE. CDR3: CASSVGVSGSENIQYF. As DNA, the CDR3 is TGTGCCAGCAGCGTAGGTGTTAGCGGGAGTGAAAACATTCAGTACTTC.

This rearrangement joins TRBV4-3 to TRBJ2-1, with TRBD2 identical over 11 bases. Germline V gene lookup returns CDR1 LGHNA and CDR2 YSLEER. The CDR3 totals 15 residues. With 1 base clipped from V and 4 bases from J, the junction kept 0 bases outside the gene matches. This CDR3 is CASSQGTSGYNEQFF. The DNA of the CDR3 is TGCGCCAGCAGCCAAGGGACTAGCGGGTACAATGAGCAGTTCTTC.